The 4 T cell receptor beta chains given below trace back to one sample, sequenced in a study of T cells after yellow fever vaccination. MiXCR, run by TCRdb on the 5' RACE reads, gives a single entry per CDR3 protein. The sample holds under 250,000 distinct CDR3 sequences, about 7% seen once. Here the sequenced sample was CD4+ T cells sorted from PBMCs, taken 15 days after the yellow fever booster vaccination. The origin of the receptors is a man aged 25 to 45 who received the YFV17D yellow fever vaccine.

The chain links TRBV20-1 to TRBJ2-4; no firm D call. CDR1 DFQATT and CDR2 SNEGSKA come from the germline V gene (reference sequence). Trimming cost V 6 bases and J 5 bases, with 11 bases left between them. The CDR3 covers 12 residues. The CDR3 DNA follows: TGCAGTGCAAGAAGTATCCAAAACATTCAGTACTTC. This translates into CSARSIQNIQYF.

This clonotype was found a few times. The CDR3 nucleotides read TGCAGTGGGGGGGGGAGCAATCAGCCCCAGCATTTT. Translating gives CSGGGSNQPQHF. The gene calls are TRBV20-1 and TRBJ1-5; D possibly corresponds to TRBD1 (5 bases). CDR1 is DFQATT, CDR2 SNEGSKA, per germline (reference sequence). V dropped 7 bases and J dropped 1 base, with 8 bases sitting between them. The CDR3 has 12 residues.

The rearrangement joins TRBV6-5 to TRBJ2-3; TRBD2 agrees at 12 bases. Losses at the gene ends were 0 bases for V and 0 bases for J; bases not matched to a gene: 4. The CDR3 contains 18 residues. From germline, CDR1 is MNHEY and CDR2 SVGAGI. The CDR3 sequence: CASSYSSGTSGSTDTQYF. The DNA for the CDR3 is TGTGCCAGCAGTTACTCTTCCGGGACTAGCGGGAGCACAGATACGCAGTATTTT.

This clonotype has at least ten counts. This chain links TRBV7-2 with TRBJ2-3; D is perhaps TRBD2 (5 bases). The germline V gene has CDR1 SGHTA and CDR2 FQGNSA. This CDR3 has 16 residues. The germline V and J ends were trimmed by 0 bases and 2 bases, with 12 bases remaining between them. The CDR3 spells CASSLALAYVTDTQYF. The CDR3 nucleotides read TGTGCCAGCAGCTTAGCCTTAGCGTATGTCACAGATACGCAGTATTTT.